These 23 T cell receptor beta chains originate from one sample sequenced in a study of blood T cells in healthy people across ages. A second PCR, run for 7 to 11 cycles, used a sample-barcoded 5' primer plus a J-beta primer mix. TCRdb independently ran MiXCR on the 5' RACE reads; one entry per CDR3 protein. The sample lists fewer than 1.5 million distinct CDR3 sequences, around 39% occurring once. The source material was blood. These receptors originate from a woman aged 18-29 years in good health.

In this sample, this clonotype turned up a few times. This chain joins TRBV6-5 and TRBJ2-5, with D tentatively TRBD1 (6 bases). Germline V gene data show CDR1 as MNHEY and CDR2 as SVGAGI. This CDR3 contains 15 residues. V was clipped by 2 bases and J by 5 bases, with 15 bases between them. The CDR3 DNA follows: TGTGCCAGCAGTTACCGGACAGACCTCGGGGAGACCCAGTACTTC. This encodes CASSYRTDLGETQYF.

The chain links TRBV20-1 to TRBJ2-7, with 11 bases lining up with TRBD2. This CDR3 contains 16 residues. The germline V gene has CDR1 DFQATT and CDR2 SNEGSKA (reference sequence). Unmatched junction bases numbered 9, after V lost 1 base and J lost 4 bases. Here the CDR3 DNA reads TGCAGTGCTAGAGCGATAGCGGGAGGGCCCTGGTACGAGCAGTACTTC. Protein sequence: CSARAIAGGPWYEQYF.

This clonotype has only a few counts. The chain carries TRBV29-1 and TRBJ2-6; D call uncertain. The germline V gene encodes CDR1 SQVTM and CDR2 ANQGSEA. Trimming took 3 bases from V and 2 from J, leaving 11 bases between them. The CDR3 extends over 15 amino acids. CDR3 sequence reads: CSVESSDPGANVLTF. Written as DNA, the CDR3 is TGCAGCGTTGAGTCATCCGATCCTGGGGCCAACGTCCTGACTTTC.

V usage is TRBV27 and J usage is TRBJ2-3; D is unresolved. Trimming left V 1 base short and J 3 bases short, with 14 bases between. Per the germline V gene, CDR1 is MNHEY and CDR2 is SMNVEV (reference sequence). The CDR3 loop spans 16 amino acids. This chain's CDR3 is CASSLLPPEVTDTQYF. DNA of the CDR3: TGTGCCAGCAGTTTATTGCCCCCCGAGGTGACAGATACGCAGTATTTT.

The chain recombines TRBV11-3 with TRBJ2-1; tentative D call: TRBD2 (6 bases). The J call may be mistaken, given a closer DNA end match to TRBJ2-7. The CDR3 consists of 15 residues. Germline CDR1 SGHNT, CDR2 YENEEA. The chain's CDR3 is CASSLGEASYNEQYF. CDR3 DNA sequence: TGTGCCAGCAGCTTGGGGGAGGCATCCTACAATGAGCAGTACTTC.

The chain links TRBV20-1 to TRBJ1-5, with TRBD1 matching over 7 bases. Per germline, CDR1 DFQATT and CDR2 SNEGSKA (reference sequence). CDR3 length equals 14 residues. Trimming at V came to 3 bases and at J to 6 bases, leaving 8 bases not matched to a gene. The CDR3 bases are TGCAGTGCTAGGCCGACAGGGTCCGGTCAGCCCCAGCATTTT. This gives the protein CSARPTGSGQPQHF.

Worth noting for this clonotype: The junction and the germline gene differ at one end; a read error may be behind it. This rearrangement joins TRBV20-1 to TRBJ2-3, with TRBD1 matching 7 bases. From germline, CDR1 is DFQATT and CDR2 SNEGSKA (reference sequence). The CDR3 is made up of 11 amino acids. CDR3 DNA sequence: TGCAGTGCTAAGGGGGCTGATACGCGGTATTTT. Protein sequence: CSAKGADTRYF.

The genes are TRBV4-1 and TRBJ2-1; tentatively, D is TRBD2 (6 bases). With 3 bases removed from V and 5 bases from J, the gap between germline ends came to 14 bases. CDR1 and CDR2 from the germline V gene are MGHRA and YSYEKL. This CDR3 contains 15 residues. The CDR3 reads CASSHIADIHNEQFF. CDR3 nucleotide sequence: TGCGCCAGCAGCCATATAGCGGACATACACAATGAGCAGTTCTTC.

The V call is TRBV10-3, the J call TRBJ1-1; D is unclear. The CDR3 covers 15 residues. Trimming left V 3 bases short and J 1 base short, with 12 bases between. CDR1 and CDR2 (germline): ENHRY, SYGVKD. Here the CDR3 DNA reads TGTGCCATCAGTGATTCCACAGAAAAGAACACTGAAGCTTTCTTT. Translating it yields CAISDSTEKNTEAFF.

The rearrangement uses TRBV7-8 and TRBJ2-5; a weak D match, TRBD1 (5 bases). The germline V gene encodes CDR1 SGHVS and CDR2 FQNEAQ. CDR3 length equals 16 residues. V gave up 1 base and J gave up 2 bases, with 14 bases separating them. CDR3 sequence: CASSLGEDRAQETQYF. The CDR3 bases are TGTGCCAGCAGCTTAGGGGAAGACAGAGCACAAGAGACCCAGTACTTC.

In this sample, this clonotype turned up a few times. V and J are TRBV7-9 and TRBJ2-1; perhaps TRBD1 as D (6 bases). This CDR3 is 14 amino acids long. V lost 6 bases and J 7 bases, leaving 16 bases between the germline ends. Germline V CDR1 and CDR2: SEHNR, FQNEAQ (reference sequence). CDR3 in DNA: TGTGCCAGCAGTTCTCCGTCACAGGGTAATGAGCAGTTCTTC. As protein: CASSSPSQGNEQFF. The full variable domain, with the rest looked up from reference TRBV7-9 and TRBJ2-1, is DTGVSQNPRHKITKRGQNVTFRCDPISEHNRLYWYRQTLGQGPEFLTYFQNEAQLEKSRLLSDRFSAERPKGSFSTLEIQRTEQGDSAMYLCASSSPSQGNEQFFGPGTRLTVL.

In this sample, this clonotype turned up a few times. V usage is TRBV29-1 and J usage is TRBJ1-1; a possible D gene is TRBD1 (6 bases). CDR1 is SQVTM and CDR2 is ANQGSEA in the germline V gene. Trimming took off 7 bases at V and 4 bases at J, with 13 bases between the two ends. CDR3 size: 12 residues. CDR3 amino acids: CSETGMGTEAFF. The DNA for the CDR3 is TGCAGCGAAACAGGGATGGGCACTGAAGCTTTCTTT. The full variable domain, rest sourced from reference TRBV29-1 and TRBJ1-1, is SAVISQKPSRDICQRGTSLTIQCQVDSQVTMMFWYRQQPGQSLTLIATANQGSEATYESGFVIDKFPISRPNLTFSTLTVSNMSPEDSSIYLCSETGMGTEAFFGQGTRLTVV.

This clonotype was counted once. The chain uses TRBV5-1 and TRBJ2-7; unclear D gene. The CDR3 has 14 amino acids. V was cut by 4 bases and J by 3 bases, with 14 bases left in between. Germline lookup yields CDR1 SGHRS and CDR2 YFSETQ. The DNA for the CDR3 is TGCGCCAGCAGCCCCTCGGCCCTAAACTACGAGCAGTACTTC. This codes for CASSPSALNYEQYF.

Ten or more counts support this clonotype. The chain joins TRBV28 to TRBJ1-2; the match to TRBD1 covers 7 bases. V lost 7 bases, J lost 4 bases, and 12 bases stayed unmatched. This CDR3 contains 15 residues. CDR1 is MDHEN and CDR2 is SYDVKM in the germline V gene. This CDR3 reads CASTSPGDRVYGYTF. CDR3 nucleotides: TGTGCCAGCACCTCTCCCGGCGACAGGGTCTATGGCTACACCTTC.

This clonotype was observed a handful of times. The rearrangement links TRBV6-5 to TRBJ2-1; TRBD1 matches at 11 bases. Germline V gene data show CDR1 as MNHEY and CDR2 as SVGAGI. V lost 3 bases to trimming and J lost 8 bases; unmatched junction nucleotides: 9. CDR3 length: 16 amino acids. For the CDR3, the DNA is TGTGCCAGCAGTTATTGGGGAGGACAGGGGGCTGATGAGCAGTTCTTC. Amino acids: CASSYWGGQGADEQFF.

This clonotype was observed once. V and J are TRBV4-1 and TRBJ2-5, with TRBD2 matching 8 bases. This CDR3 comprises 16 residues. The germline CDR1 and CDR2 sequences are MGHRA and YSYEKL. The V and J ends lost 0 bases and 11 bases, in that order; junction bases with no gene match: 14. In DNA, the CDR3 is TGCGCCAGCAGCCAAGAGGTCAGCGGGGGCCCAATGAGGCAGTACTTC. This encodes CASSQEVSGGPMRQYF.

The chain links TRBV10-3 to TRBJ1-2; 10 bases map to TRBD1. The CDR3 spans 14 residues. V lost 5 bases to trimming and J lost 4 bases; unmatched junction nucleotides: 4. Germline-derived CDR1 and CDR2 are ENHRY and SYGVKD. CDR3 DNA: TGTGCCATCAGTTCCGGGACAGGGGTCTATGGCTACACCTTC. Residues: CAISSGTGVYGYTF.

This clonotype was seen more than once but under ten times. The chain joins TRBV24-1 to TRBJ2-1; 9 bases agree with TRBD2. Trimming at V came to 5 bases and at J to 7 bases, leaving 8 bases not matched to a gene. Germline CDR1 is KGHDR and CDR2 is SFDVKD. This CDR3 region has 15 residues. The CDR3 nucleotides read TGTGCCACCAGTGGCCGTGGCGGGAGGGGGAATGAGCAGTTCTTC. It encodes CATSGRGGRGNEQFF.

This clonotype was counted at least ten times. DNA of the CDR3: TGTGCCAGCAGCACGACTAGCGGGAGAAATGAGCAGTACTTC. Protein product: CASSTTSGRNEQYF. The V gene is TRBV7-9, the J gene TRBJ2-5; 12 bases are shared with TRBD2. V was pared by 5 bases and J by 11 bases, with 9 bases of the junction left unmatched. This CDR3 comprises 14 residues. Germline V gene data show CDR1 as SEHNR and CDR2 as FQNEAQ (reference sequence).

There are a few counts of this clonotype. The chain has TRBV7-9 and TRBJ1-4; D unclear. CDR1 SEHNR and CDR2 FQNEAQ come from the germline V gene (reference sequence). V dropped 0 bases and J dropped 8 bases, with 10 bases sitting between them. The CDR3 runs 14 residues. CDR3: CASSLAEATEKLFF. The CDR3 region has the DNA TGTGCCAGCAGCTTAGCGGAGGCCACGGAAAAACTGTTTTTT.

The rearrangement uses TRBV12-3 or TRBV12-4 and TRBJ2-1, with D hard to call. V gave up 3 bases and J gave up 7 bases, with 16 bases separating them. The CDR3 extends over 15 amino acids. CDR3 DNA: TGTGCCAGCAGTTTTCTAACCTCCCCCGAGAATGAGCAGTTCTTC. Translated, it gives CASSFLTSPENEQFF.

To note about this clonotype: Relative to the germline gene, one junction end is altered; a read error may explain this. This CDR3 is CAGRRRTSRTGELFF. DNA of the CDR3: TGTGCCGGCAGGAGGAGGACTAGCAGAACCGGGGAGCTGTTTTTT. V and J are TRBV12-3 or TRBV12-4 and TRBJ2-2; 8 nucleotides agree with TRBD2. The CDR3 runs 15 residues.

This clonotype was counted only a few times. The gene calls are TRBV6-5 and TRBJ2-1; 13 bases map to TRBD2. CDR1 MNHEY and CDR2 SVGAGI come from the germline V gene. This CDR3 is built from 16 residues. V shed 6 bases, J shed 8 bases, and the junction held 10 bases outside the gene matches. CDR3 in DNA: TGTGCCAGCAGACCCCGACTAGCGGGAGGTGCGGATGAGCAGTTCTTC. Translation gives CASRPRLAGGADEQFF.